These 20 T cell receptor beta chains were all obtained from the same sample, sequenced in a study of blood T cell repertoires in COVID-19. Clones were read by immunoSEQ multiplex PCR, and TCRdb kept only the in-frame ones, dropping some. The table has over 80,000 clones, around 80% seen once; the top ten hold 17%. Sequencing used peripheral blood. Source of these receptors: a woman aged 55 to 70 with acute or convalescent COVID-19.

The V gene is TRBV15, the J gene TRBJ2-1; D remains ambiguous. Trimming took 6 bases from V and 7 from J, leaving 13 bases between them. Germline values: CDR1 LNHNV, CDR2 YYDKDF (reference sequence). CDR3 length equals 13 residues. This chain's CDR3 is CATSGVAKNEQFF. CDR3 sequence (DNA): TGTGCCACCAGTGGTGTTGCGAAGAATGAGCAGTTCTTC.

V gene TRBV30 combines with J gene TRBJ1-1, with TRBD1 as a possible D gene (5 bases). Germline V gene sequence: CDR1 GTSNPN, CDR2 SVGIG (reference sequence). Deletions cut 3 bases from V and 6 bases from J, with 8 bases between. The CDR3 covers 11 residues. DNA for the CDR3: TGTGCCTGGAGGTGGGGGGCTGAAGCTTTCTTT. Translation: CAWRWGAEAFF.

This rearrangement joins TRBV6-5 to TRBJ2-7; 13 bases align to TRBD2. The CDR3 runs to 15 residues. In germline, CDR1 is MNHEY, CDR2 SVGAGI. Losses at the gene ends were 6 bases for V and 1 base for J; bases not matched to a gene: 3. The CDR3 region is CASRGLAGRSYEQYF. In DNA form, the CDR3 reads TGTGCCAGCAGGGGACTAGCGGGGCGATCCTACGAGCAGTACTTC.

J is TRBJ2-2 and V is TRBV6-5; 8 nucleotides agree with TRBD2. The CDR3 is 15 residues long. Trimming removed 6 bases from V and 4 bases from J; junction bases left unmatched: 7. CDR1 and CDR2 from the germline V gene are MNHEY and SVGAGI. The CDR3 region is CASRPGLVPTGELFF. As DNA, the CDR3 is TGTGCCAGCAGACCGGGACTAGTACCCACCGGGGAGCTGTTTTTT.

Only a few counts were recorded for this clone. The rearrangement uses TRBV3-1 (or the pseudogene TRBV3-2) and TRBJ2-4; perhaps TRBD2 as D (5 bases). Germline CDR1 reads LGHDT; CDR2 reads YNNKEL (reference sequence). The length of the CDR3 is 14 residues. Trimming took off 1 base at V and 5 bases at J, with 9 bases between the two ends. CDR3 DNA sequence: TGTGCCAGCAGCCAAGGAGGGCGCGAAAACATTCAGTACTTC. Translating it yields CASSQGGRENIQYF.

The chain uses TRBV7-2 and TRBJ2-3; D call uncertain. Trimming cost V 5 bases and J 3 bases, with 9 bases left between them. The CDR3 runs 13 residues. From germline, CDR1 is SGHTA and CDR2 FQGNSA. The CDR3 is CASSPDGTDTQYF. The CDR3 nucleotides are TGTGCCAGCAGCCCCGACGGGACAGATACGCAGTATTTT.

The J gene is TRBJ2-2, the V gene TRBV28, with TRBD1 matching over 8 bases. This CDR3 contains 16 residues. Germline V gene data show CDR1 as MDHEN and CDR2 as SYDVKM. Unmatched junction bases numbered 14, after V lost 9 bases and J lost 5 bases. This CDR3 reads CASSSVGRGPTGELFF. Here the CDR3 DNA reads TGTGCCAGTTCCTCGGTGGGCAGGGGGCCGACCGGGGAGCTGTTTTTT.

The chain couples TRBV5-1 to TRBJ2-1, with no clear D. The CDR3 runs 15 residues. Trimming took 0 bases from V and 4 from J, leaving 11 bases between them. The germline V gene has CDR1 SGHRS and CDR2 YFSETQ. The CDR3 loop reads CASSLEASFYNEQFF. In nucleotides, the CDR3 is TGCGCCAGCAGCTTGGAAGCTAGTTTTTACAATGAGCAGTTCTTC.

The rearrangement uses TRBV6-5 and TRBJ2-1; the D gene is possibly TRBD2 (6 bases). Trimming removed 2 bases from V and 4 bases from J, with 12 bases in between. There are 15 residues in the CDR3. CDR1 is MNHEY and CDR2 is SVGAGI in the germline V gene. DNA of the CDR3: TGTGCCAGCAGTTACGGCCTAGCGAGGTACAATGAGCAGTTCTTC. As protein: CASSYGLARYNEQFF.

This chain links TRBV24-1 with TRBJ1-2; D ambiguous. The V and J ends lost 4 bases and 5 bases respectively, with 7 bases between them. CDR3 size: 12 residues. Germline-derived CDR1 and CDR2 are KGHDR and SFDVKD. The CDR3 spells CATSDILYGYTF. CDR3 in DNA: TGTGCCACCAGTGACATACTATATGGCTACACCTTC.

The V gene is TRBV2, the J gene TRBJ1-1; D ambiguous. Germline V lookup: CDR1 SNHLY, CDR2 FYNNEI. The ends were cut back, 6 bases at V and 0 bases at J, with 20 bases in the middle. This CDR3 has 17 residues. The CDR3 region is CASRPFGTQRMNTEAFF. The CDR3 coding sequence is TGTGCCAGCAGGCCGTTCGGTACGCAGCGGATGAACACTGAAGCTTTCTTT.

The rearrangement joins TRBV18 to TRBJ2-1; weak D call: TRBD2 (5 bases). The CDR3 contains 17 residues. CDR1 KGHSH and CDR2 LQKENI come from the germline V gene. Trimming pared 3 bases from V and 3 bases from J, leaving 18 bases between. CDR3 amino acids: CASSPTMRGIRYNEQFF. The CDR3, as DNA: TGTGCCAGCTCACCTACAATGCGAGGGATCCGCTACAATGAGCAGTTCTTC.

The DNA for the CDR3 is TGTGCCAGCAGCTTTCGGCGGCTGGGGCAGCCCTACGAGCAGTACTTC. This encodes CASSFRRLGQPYEQYF. The rearrangement joins TRBV5-6 to TRBJ2-7, with D maybe TRBD1 (5 bases). The germline V and J ends were trimmed by 2 bases and 2 bases, with 17 bases remaining between them. CDR1 SGHDT and CDR2 YYEEEE come from the germline V gene. The length of the CDR3 is 16 residues.

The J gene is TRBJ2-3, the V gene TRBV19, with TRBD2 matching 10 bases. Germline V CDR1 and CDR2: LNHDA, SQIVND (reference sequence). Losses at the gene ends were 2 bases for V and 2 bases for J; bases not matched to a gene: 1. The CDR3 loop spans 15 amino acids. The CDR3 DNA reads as TGTGCCAGTAGTATACTAGCGGGGGCCACAGATACGCAGTATTTT. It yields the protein CASSILAGATDTQYF.

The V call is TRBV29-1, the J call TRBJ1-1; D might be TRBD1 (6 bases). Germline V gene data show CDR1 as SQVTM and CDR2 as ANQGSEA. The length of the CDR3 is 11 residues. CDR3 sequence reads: CSGGGGTEAFF. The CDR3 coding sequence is TGCAGTGGGGGAGGGGGCACTGAAGCTTTCTTT. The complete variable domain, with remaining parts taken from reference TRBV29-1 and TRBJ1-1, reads SAVISQKPSRDICQRGTSLTIQCQVDSQVTMMFWYRQQPGQSLTLIATANQGSEATYESGFVIDKFPISRPNLTFSTLTVSNMSPEDSSIYLCSGGGGTEAFFGQGTRLTVV.

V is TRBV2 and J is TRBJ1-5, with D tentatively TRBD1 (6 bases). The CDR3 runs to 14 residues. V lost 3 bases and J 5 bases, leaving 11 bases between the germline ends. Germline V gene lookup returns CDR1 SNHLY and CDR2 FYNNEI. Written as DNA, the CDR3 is TGTGCCAGCAGTGAGGACAGTAACTATCAGCCCCAGCATTTT. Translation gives CASSEDSNYQPQHF.

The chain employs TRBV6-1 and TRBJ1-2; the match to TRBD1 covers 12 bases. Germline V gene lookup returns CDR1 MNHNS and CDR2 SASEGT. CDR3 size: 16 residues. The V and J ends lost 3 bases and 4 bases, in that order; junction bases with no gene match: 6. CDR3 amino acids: CASSDPGTGGVYGYTF. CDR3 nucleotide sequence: TGTGCCAGCAGTGATCCCGGGACAGGGGGCGTCTATGGCTACACCTTC.

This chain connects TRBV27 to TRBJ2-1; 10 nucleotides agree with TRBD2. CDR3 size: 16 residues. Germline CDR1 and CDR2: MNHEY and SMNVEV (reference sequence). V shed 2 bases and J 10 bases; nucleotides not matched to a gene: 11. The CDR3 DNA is TGTGCCAGCAGTTTAAAATTTCTAGCGGGGGCCGTAGAGCAGTTCTTC. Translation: CASSLKFLAGAVEQFF.

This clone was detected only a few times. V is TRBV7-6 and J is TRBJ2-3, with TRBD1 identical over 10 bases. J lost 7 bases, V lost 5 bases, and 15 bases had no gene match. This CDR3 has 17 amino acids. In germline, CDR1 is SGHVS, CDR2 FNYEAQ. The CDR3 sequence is CASSPRGQGLGTNTQYF. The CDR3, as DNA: TGTGCCAGCAGCCCGAGGGGACAGGGGTTAGGGACGAATACGCAGTATTTT.

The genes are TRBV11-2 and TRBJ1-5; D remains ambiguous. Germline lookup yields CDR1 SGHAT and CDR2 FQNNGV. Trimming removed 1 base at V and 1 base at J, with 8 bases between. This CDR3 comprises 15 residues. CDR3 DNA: TGTGCCAGCAGCTTAGGCGGCCTAAGCAATCAGCCCCAGCATTTT. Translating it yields CASSLGGLSNQPQHF.